One sample yielded the 20 T cell receptor beta chains listed below, sequenced in a study of shared clonotypes between healthy human individuals (dated by TCRdb to about 2020). Library preparation was by the immunoSEQ multiplex PCR assay. TCRdb's version of the immuneACCESS table is confined to in-frame rearrangements and falls short of the full clone set. An unresolved V gene accounts for under half of the shortfall where checked; the remainder is of unknown origin. For this sample the table gives roughly 1,500,000 clones, of which roughly 98.5% were detected only once. The ten most abundant clones make up over 0.3% of the sample. Sequencing was done on a sample of naive CD4+ T cells sorted from blood. Taken with the paper, the label for cell subset or site translates to: CD45RA+ positively selected. These receptors were taken from a man aged 25-45 years in good health.

V gene TRBV6-5 combines with J gene TRBJ2-7; D is perhaps TRBD1 or TRBD2 (5 bases each). The CDR3 is 16 amino acids. The V and J ends lost 2 bases and 5 bases respectively, with 19 bases between them. CDR1 is MNHEY and CDR2 is SVGAGI in the germline V gene. The CDR3 reads CASSYPGFGGKHEQYF. The CDR3 DNA is TGTGCCAGCAGTTACCCTGGATTTGGGGGTAAACACGAGCAGTACTTC.

The J gene is TRBJ2-7, the V gene TRBV6-5; weak D call: TRBD2 (6 bases). The V gene's germline CDR1 is MNHEY and CDR2 SVGAGI. The germline V and J ends were trimmed by 10 bases and 8 bases, with 18 bases remaining between them. CDR3 size: 12 residues. CDR3 sequence: CATQIFGGKQYF. In DNA form, the CDR3 reads TGTGCCACCCAAATTTTCGGGGGTAAGCAGTACTTC.

The V gene is TRBV5-1, the J gene TRBJ2-3, with D possibly being TRBD1 (6 bases). CDR1 and CDR2 (germline): SGHRS, YFSETQ. Trimming took off 7 bases at V and 5 bases at J, with 20 bases between the two ends. The CDR3 extends over 15 amino acids. CDR3 in DNA: TGCGCCAGCGCTAACAGGGTCTTTAAGGTAGATACGCAGTATTTT. It is translated as CASANRVFKVDTQYF.

CDR3 region: CASSQLWGTGTSGSLGHGELFF. The CDR3 region has the DNA TGTGCCAGCAGCCAATTGTGGGGGACCGGGACTAGCGGGAGCTTGGGCCACGGGGAGCTGTTTTTT. The rearrangement joins TRBV7-8 to TRBJ2-2; 14 positions agree with TRBD2. Trimming removed 5 bases from V and 7 bases from J; junction bases left unmatched: 24. Germline-derived CDR1 and CDR2 are SGHVS and FQNEAQ. The CDR3 consists of 22 residues.

This clone came up once. The chain has TRBV29-1 and TRBJ2-3; perhaps TRBD1 as D (6 bases). CDR3 size: 19 residues. The germline CDR1 and CDR2 sequences are SQVTM and ANQGSEA. Between the trimmed V and J ends, which lost 4 bases and 6 bases, there was a span of 32 bases. The CDR3 spells CSVAHPTTTGRISVDTQYF. The DNA of the CDR3 is TGCAGCGTTGCACACCCCACGACGACAGGTCGAATATCTGTGGATACGCAGTATTTT.

The rearrangement links TRBV19 to TRBJ1-5; D is perhaps TRBD1 (6 bases). V lost 5 bases, J lost 5 bases, and 13 bases lay in between. The CDR3 contains 14 residues. From germline, CDR1 is LNHDA and CDR2 SQIVND (reference sequence). Here the CDR3 DNA reads TGTGCCAGTAGTCCGGGGACACCCCATCAGCCCCAGCATTTT. This codes for CASSPGTPHQPQHF.

The chain is built from TRBV7-8 and TRBJ2-5, with 12 bases matching TRBD1. CDR1 is SGHVS and CDR2 is FQNEAQ in the germline V gene. This CDR3 is 15 amino acids long. The trim removed 8 bases at V and 5 bases at J, leaving 9 bases unmatched. The CDR3 protein is CASHPRDRGRETQYF. CDR3 bases: TGTGCCAGCCATCCCCGGGACAGGGGGCGGGAGACCCAGTACTTC.

The chain couples TRBV7-2 to TRBJ2-3, with D tentatively TRBD1 or TRBD2 (5 bases each). V lost 2 bases and J 1 base, leaving 10 bases between the germline ends. Germline CDR1 and CDR2: SGHTA and FQGNSA. The CDR3 is 15 residues long. CDR3 sequence reads: CASSLQGGRTDTQYF. The DNA for the CDR3 is TGTGCCAGCAGCTTACAGGGCGGGCGCACAGATACGCAGTATTTT.

The chain uses TRBV4-3 and TRBJ1-5; D perhaps matches TRBD1 (5 bases). This CDR3 comprises 15 residues. Trimming shortened V by 0 bases and J by 6 bases, and 12 bases separated the two germline ends. Germline CDR1 LGHNA, CDR2 YSLEER. CDR3 sequence (DNA): TGCGCCAGCAGCCAAGACGTCAGGGATCTTCAGCCCCAGCATTTT. Protein sequence: CASSQDVRDLQPQHF.

Of note for this clone: The identical CDR3 is also encoded by other nucleotide sequences in the sample. The rearrangement joins TRBV5-1 to TRBJ1-4; D is perhaps TRBD1 (6 bases). The CDR3 length is 15 residues. V lost 1 base and J 2 bases, leaving 9 bases between the germline ends. Germline CDR1 SGHRS, CDR2 YFSETQ. The CDR3 region has the DNA TGCGCCAGCAGCTTGCAGGGGACGACTAATGAAAAACTGTTTTTT. Translated, it gives CASSLQGTTNEKLFF.

The CDR3 is CATSRAPEWESYHNEQFF. The CDR3 nucleotides are TGTGCCACCAGCAGGGCCCCCGAGTGGGAGTCGTACCACAATGAGCAGTTCTTC. J is TRBJ2-1 and V is TRBV15; a weak D match, TRBD2 (5 bases). Looked up from germline, CDR1 is LNHNV and CDR2 is YYDKDF (reference sequence). The CDR3 extends over 18 amino acids. V dropped 3 bases and J dropped 5 bases, with 23 bases sitting between them.

The chain employs TRBV29-1 and TRBJ2-3; D uncertain. Germline CDR1 is SQVTM and CDR2 is ANQGSEA. Trimming left V 8 bases short and J 2 bases short, with 14 bases between. The CDR3 sequence is 13 residues long. CDR3 nucleotides: TGCAGCTCGGAAGGGCCCTCCACAGATACGCAGTATTTT. Protein product: CSSEGPSTDTQYF.

The chain combines TRBV28 with TRBJ2-7; D remains unclear. Germline V CDR1 and CDR2: MDHEN, SYDVKM. Trimming cost V 6 bases and J 2 bases, with 17 bases left between them. The CDR3 spans 15 residues. The CDR3 DNA reads TGTGCCAGCAGACACATAGCAAAACATACCTACGAGCAGTACTTC. This sequence encodes CASRHIAKHTYEQYF.

This chain links TRBV9 with TRBJ2-3; TRBD2 is a possible D gene (5 bases). The CDR3 spans 16 residues. Trimming took 2 bases from V and 4 from J, leaving 17 bases between them. Germline CDR1 reads SGDLS; CDR2 reads YYNGEE. The CDR3 spells CASSVSGNKRADTQYF. The CDR3 nucleotides are TGTGCCAGCAGCGTTTCGGGGAATAAAAGGGCAGATACGCAGTATTTT.

The chain couples TRBV10-3 to TRBJ2-1, with a possible D match to TRBD1 (5 bases). Germline values: CDR1 ENHRY, CDR2 SYGVKD. Trimming pared 2 bases from V and 7 bases from J, leaving 9 bases between. The CDR3 runs to 13 residues. CDR3 loop: CAISEGAANEQFF. For the CDR3, the DNA is TGTGCCATCAGTGAGGGGGCAGCGAATGAGCAGTTCTTC.

This chain joins TRBV27 and TRBJ1-4; 9 bases align to TRBD1. This CDR3 is 12 amino acids long. Germline lookup yields CDR1 MNHEY and CDR2 SMNVEV (reference sequence). The V gene end was trimmed by 6 bases and the J gene end by 14 bases; junction bases not matched to a gene: 7. CDR3 amino acids: CASSLGTGKLFF. CDR3 nucleotide sequence: TGTGCCAGCAGCCTCGGGACAGGGAAGCTGTTTTTT. The variable domain in full, completed from reference TRBV27 and TRBJ1-4, reads EAQVTQNPRYLITVTGKKLTVTCSQNMNHEYMSWYRQDPGLGLRQIYYSMNVEVTDKGDVPEGYKVSRKEKRNFPLILESPSPNQTSLYFCASSLGTGKLFFGSGTQLSVL.

The CDR3: CASSSHPDRTINYGYTF. The CDR3 bases are TGTGCCAGCAGTTCCCATCCCGACAGAACAATAAACTATGGCTACACCTTC. The chain links TRBV27 to TRBJ1-2; D might be TRBD1 (5 bases). Deletions cut 4 bases from V and 2 bases from J, with 20 bases between. This CDR3 comprises 17 residues. Looked up from germline, CDR1 is MNHEY and CDR2 is SMNVEV (reference sequence).

J is TRBJ2-1 and V is TRBV18; D tentatively reads TRBD1 or TRBD2 (5 bases each). This CDR3 has 13 residues. Deletions cut 0 bases from V and 8 bases from J, with 8 bases between. CDR1 is KGHSH and CDR2 is LQKENI in the germline V gene. CDR3 bases: TGTGCCAGCTCACCACCTAGGGGAGATGAGCAGTTCTTC. It is translated as CASSPPRGDEQFF.

This clone was recorded once. The CDR3, as DNA: TGCGCCAGCAGCTTGGAAGGGATCTATGGGGGCTACACCTTC. Its protein product is CASSLEGIYGGYTF. V gene TRBV5-1 combines with J gene TRBJ1-2; no clear D gene. Germline V gene lookup returns CDR1 SGHRS and CDR2 YFSETQ. Trimming shortened V by 0 bases and J by 8 bases, and 14 bases separated the two germline ends. The CDR3 is 14 residues long.

The chain couples TRBV29-1 to TRBJ2-7; 7 positions agree with TRBD2. With V trimmed by 2 bases and J by 7 bases, 11 bases remained unmatched. The CDR3 contains 14 residues. Germline V gene data show CDR1 as SQVTM and CDR2 as ANQGSEA. The DNA of the CDR3 is TGCAGCGTTGAACCACCTGGGAGGGCGTATGAGCAGTACTTC. This codes for CSVEPPGRAYEQYF.